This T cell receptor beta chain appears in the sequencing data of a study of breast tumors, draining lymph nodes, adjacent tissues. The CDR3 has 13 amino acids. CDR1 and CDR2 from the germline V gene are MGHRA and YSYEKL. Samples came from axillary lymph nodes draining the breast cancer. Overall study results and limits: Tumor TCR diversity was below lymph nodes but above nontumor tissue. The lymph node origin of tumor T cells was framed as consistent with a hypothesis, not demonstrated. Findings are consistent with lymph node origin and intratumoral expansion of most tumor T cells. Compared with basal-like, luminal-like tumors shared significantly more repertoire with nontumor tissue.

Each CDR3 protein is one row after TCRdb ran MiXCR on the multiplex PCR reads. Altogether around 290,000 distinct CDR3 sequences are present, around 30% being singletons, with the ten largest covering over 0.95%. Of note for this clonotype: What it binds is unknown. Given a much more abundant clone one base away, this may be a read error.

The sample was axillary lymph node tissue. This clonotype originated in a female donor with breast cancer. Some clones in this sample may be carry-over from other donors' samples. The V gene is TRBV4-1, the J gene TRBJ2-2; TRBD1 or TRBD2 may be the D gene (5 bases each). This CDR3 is CAGSQLGVGELFF. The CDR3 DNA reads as TGCGCCGGCAGCCAATTGGGGGTCGGGGAGCTGTTTTTT.